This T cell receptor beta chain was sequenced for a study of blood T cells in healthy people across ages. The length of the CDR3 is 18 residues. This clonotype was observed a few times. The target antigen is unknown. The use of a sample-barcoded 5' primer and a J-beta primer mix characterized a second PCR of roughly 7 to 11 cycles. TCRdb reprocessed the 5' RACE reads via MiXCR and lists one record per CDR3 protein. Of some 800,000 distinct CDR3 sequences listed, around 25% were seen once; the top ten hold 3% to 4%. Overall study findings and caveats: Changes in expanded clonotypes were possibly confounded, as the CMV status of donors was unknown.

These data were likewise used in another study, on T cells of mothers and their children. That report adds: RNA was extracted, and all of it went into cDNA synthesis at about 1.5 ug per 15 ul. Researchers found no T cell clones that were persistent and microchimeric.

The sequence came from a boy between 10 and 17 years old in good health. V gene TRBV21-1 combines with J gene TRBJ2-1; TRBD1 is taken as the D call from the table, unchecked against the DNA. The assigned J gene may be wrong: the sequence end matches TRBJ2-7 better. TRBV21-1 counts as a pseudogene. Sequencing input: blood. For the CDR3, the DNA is TGTGCCAGCAGCACACTACGTAACAGGGTCCTCTGTCCTTACGAGCAGTACTTC. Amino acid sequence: CASSTLRNRVLCPYEQYF.